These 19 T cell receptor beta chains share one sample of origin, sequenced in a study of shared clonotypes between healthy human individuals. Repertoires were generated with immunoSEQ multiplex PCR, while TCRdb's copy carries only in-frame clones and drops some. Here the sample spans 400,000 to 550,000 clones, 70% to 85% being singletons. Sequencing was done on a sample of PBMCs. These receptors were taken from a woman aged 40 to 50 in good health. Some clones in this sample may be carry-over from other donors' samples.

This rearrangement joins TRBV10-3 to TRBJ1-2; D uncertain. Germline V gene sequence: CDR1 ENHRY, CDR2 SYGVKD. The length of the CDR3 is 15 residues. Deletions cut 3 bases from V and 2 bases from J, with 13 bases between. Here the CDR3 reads CAISEPTIINYGYTF. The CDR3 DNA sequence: TGTGCCATCAGTGAACCGACAATTATAAACTATGGCTACACCTTC.

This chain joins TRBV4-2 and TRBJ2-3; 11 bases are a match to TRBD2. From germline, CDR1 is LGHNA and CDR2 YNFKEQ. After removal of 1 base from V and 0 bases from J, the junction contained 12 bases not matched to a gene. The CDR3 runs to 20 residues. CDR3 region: CASSQVLGLAGGLSTDTQYF. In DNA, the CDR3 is TGTGCCAGCAGCCAAGTCTTGGGTCTAGCGGGAGGACTGAGCACAGATACGCAGTATTTT.

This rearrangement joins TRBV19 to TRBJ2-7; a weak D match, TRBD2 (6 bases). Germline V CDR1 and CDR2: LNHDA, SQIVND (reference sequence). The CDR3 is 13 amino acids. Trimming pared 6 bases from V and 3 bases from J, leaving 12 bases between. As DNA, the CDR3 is TGTGCCAGTAGAGGGAGGAGGGTCTACGAGCAGTACTTC. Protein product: CASRGRRVYEQYF.

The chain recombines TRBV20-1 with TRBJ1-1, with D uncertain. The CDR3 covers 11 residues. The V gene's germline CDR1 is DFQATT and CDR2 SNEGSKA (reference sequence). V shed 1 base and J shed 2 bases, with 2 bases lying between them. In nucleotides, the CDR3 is TGCAGTGCTAGAGTTAACACTGAAGCTTTCTTT. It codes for CSARVNTEAFF.

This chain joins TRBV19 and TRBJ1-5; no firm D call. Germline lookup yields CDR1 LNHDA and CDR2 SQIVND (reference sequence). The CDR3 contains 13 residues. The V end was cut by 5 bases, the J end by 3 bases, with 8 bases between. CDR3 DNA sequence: TGTGCCAGTAGTGAACAGTCCAATCAGCCCCAGCATTTT. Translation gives CASSEQSNQPQHF.

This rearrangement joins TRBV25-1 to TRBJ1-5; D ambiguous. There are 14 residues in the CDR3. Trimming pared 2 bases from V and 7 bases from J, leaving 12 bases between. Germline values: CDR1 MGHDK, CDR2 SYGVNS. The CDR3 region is CASSEGRTRQPQHF. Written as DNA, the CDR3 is TGTGCCAGCAGTGAAGGGCGCACTCGGCAGCCCCAGCATTTT. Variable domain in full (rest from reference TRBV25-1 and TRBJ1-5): EADIYQTPRYLVIGTGKKITLECSQTMGHDKMYWYQQDPGMELHLIHYSYGVNSTEKGDLSSESTVSRIRTEHFPLTLESARPSHTSQYLCASSEGRTRQPQHFGDGTRLSIL.

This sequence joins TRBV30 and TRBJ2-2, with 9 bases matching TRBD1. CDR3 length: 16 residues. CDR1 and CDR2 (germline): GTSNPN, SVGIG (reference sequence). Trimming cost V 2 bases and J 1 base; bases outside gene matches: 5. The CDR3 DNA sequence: TGTGCCTGGAGTTTCCCGGACAGGGGGAACACCGGGGAGCTGTTTTTT. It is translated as CAWSFPDRGNTGELFF.

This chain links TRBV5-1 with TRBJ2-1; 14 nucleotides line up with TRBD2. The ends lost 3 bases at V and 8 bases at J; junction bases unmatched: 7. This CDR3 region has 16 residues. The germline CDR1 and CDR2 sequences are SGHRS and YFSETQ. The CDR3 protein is CASSWGLAGVIDEQFF. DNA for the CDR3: TGCGCCAGCAGCTGGGGACTAGCGGGAGTGATCGATGAGCAGTTCTTC.

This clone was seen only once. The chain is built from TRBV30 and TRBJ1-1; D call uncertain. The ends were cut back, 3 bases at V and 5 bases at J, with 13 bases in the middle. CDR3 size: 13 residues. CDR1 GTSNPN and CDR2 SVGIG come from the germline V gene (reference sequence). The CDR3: CAWRPRTKTEAFF. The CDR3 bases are TGTGCCTGGAGACCCCGGACCAAGACTGAAGCTTTCTTT. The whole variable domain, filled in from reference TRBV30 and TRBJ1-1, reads SQTIHQWPATLVQPVGSPLSLECTVEGTSNPNLYWYRQAAGRGLQLLFYSVGIGQISSEVPQNLSASRPQDRQFILSSKKLLLSDSGFYLCAWRPRTKTEAFFGQGTRLTVV.

The CDR3 region has the DNA TGTGCCAGCAGCTTGCTCCCCCAGGGAGGGGACAATGAGCAGTTCTTC. Its protein is CASSLLPQGGDNEQFF. This chain links TRBV5-4 with TRBJ2-1, with 7 nucleotides matching TRBD2. Germline CDR1 and CDR2: SGHNT and YYREEE (reference sequence). This CDR3 has 16 residues. With V trimmed by 1 base and J by 5 bases, 9 bases remained unmatched.

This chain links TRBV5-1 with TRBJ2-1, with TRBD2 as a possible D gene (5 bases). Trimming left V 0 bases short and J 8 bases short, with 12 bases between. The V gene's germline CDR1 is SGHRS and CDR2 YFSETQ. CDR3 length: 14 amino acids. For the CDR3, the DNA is TGCGCCAGCAGCTTGGGGGAGACTGGGCATGAGCAGTTCTTC. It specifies CASSLGETGHEQFF.

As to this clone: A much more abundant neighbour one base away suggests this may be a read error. Here the CDR3 DNA reads TGTGCCAGCAGCCCGGACAGGAGCTATGGCTACACCTTC. This gives the protein CASSPDRSYGYTF. V gene TRBV7-3 combines with J gene TRBJ1-2; TRBD1 aligns across 7 bases. Germline trimming cut 5 bases from V and 4 bases from J; bases unmatched to any gene: 4. The CDR3 runs to 13 residues. CDR1 and CDR2 (germline): SGHTA, FQGTGA. Together with reference TRBV7-3 and TRBJ1-2, the CDR3 gives the full variable domain: GAGVSQTPSNKVTEKGKYVELRCDPISGHTALYWYRQSLGQGPEFLIYFQGTGAADDSGLPNDRFFAVRPEGSVSTLKIQRTERGDSAVYLCASSPDRSYGYTFGSGTRLTVV.

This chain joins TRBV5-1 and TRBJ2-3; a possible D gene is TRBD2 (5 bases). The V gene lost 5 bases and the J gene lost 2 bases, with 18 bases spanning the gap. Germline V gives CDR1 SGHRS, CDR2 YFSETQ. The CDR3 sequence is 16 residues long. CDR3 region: CASRPRGQIYTDTQYF. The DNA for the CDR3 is TGCGCCAGCAGGCCACGAGGGCAGATATACACAGATACGCAGTATTTT.

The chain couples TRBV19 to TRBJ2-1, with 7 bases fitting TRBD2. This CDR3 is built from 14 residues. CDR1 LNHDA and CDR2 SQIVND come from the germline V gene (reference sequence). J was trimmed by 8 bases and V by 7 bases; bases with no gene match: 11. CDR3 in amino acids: CASTSGAGRHEQFF. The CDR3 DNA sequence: TGTGCCAGTACGAGCGGGGCGGGAAGGCATGAGCAGTTCTTC.

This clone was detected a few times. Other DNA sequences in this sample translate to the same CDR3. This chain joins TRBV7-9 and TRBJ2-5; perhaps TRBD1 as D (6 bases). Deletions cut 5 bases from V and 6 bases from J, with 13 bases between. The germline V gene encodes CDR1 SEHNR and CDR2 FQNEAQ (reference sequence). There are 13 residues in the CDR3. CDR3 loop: CASSPQGGKTQYF. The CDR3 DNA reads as TGTGCCAGCAGCCCCCAAGGGGGAAAGACCCAGTACTTC.

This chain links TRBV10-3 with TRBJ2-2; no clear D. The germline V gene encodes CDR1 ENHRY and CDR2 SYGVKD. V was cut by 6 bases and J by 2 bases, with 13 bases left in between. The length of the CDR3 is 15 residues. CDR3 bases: TGTGCCATCAGGCGACAAGGCCTCAACACCGGGGAGCTGTTTTTT. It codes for CAIRRQGLNTGELFF.

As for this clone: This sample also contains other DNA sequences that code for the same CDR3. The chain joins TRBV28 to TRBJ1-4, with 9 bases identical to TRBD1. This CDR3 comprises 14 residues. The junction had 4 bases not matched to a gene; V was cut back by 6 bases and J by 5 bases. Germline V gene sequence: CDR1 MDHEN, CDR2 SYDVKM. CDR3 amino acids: CASSRQGGNEKLFF. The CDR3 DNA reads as TGTGCCAGCAGCCGACAGGGGGGAAATGAAAAACTGTTTTTT. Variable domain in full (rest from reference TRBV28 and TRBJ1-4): DVKVTQSSRYLVKRTGEKVFLECVQDMDHENMFWYRQDPGLGLRLIYFSYDVKMKEKGDIPEGYSVSREKKERFSLILESASTNQTSMYLCASSRQGGNEKLFFGSGTQLSVL.

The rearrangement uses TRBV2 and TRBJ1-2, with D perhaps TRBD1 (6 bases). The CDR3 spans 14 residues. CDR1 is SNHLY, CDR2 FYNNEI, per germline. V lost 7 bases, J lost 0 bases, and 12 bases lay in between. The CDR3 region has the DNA TGTGCCAGCACCCCGGACAGAACTAACTATGGCTACACCTTC. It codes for CASTPDRTNYGYTF.

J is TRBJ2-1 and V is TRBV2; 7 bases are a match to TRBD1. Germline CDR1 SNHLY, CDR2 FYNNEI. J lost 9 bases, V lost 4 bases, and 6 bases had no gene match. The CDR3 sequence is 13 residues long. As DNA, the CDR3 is TGTGCCAGCAGTGTACAGGGGCCGGGTGAGCAGTTCTTC. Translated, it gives CASSVQGPGEQFF.